Shown below are 24 T cell receptor beta chains from a single sample sequenced in a study of early T cells in non-severe SARS-CoV-2 infection. TCRdb called the 5' RACE reads again in MiXCR, with one record for every CDR3 protein. The table lists some 45,000 distinct CDR3 sequences, approximately 9% of them singletons. Sequencing was performed on whole blood, taken at baseline. These TCRs come from an adult who was a healthcare worker with PCR-confirmed SARS-CoV-2 infection or an uninfected control (not recorded which).

The sample holds many counts of this clonotype. This chain connects TRBV7-8 to TRBJ1-4, with D unresolved. The length of the CDR3 is 12 residues. CDR1 SGHVS and CDR2 FQNEAQ come from the germline V gene. Trimming pared 1 base from V and 6 bases from J, leaving 3 bases between. CDR3 protein: CASSLGDEKLFF. In DNA form, the CDR3 reads TGTGCCAGCAGCTTAGGTGATGAAAAACTGTTTTTT.

This clonotype is labeled medium-sized (0.01 to 0.1%). The chain recombines TRBV7-8 with TRBJ2-3, with TRBD2 matching 10 bases. The trim removed 5 bases at V and 4 bases at J, leaving 9 bases unmatched. CDR1 and CDR2 (germline): SGHVS, FQNEAQ. The CDR3 contains 16 residues. The CDR3 spells CASSTRLAGMADTQYF. The CDR3 region has the DNA TGTGCCAGCAGCACCCGACTAGCGGGTATGGCAGATACGCAGTATTTT.

This clonotype was observed a handful of times. J is TRBJ2-1 and V is TRBV6-5; D remains unclear. V lost 6 bases to trimming and J lost 10 bases, with 16 bases between them. Germline loops: CDR1 MNHEY, CDR2 SVGAGI. The CDR3 spans 13 residues. In DNA, the CDR3 is TGTGCCAGCAGGCCCGTCGTAATGCGGGAGCAGTTCTTC. Its protein is CASRPVVMREQFF.

The table lists this clonotype with a few counts. The chain uses TRBV11-2 and TRBJ2-2; possibly TRBD1 for D (5 bases). Looked up from germline, CDR1 is SGHAT and CDR2 is FQNNGV. The CDR3 consists of 16 residues. Trimming pared 3 bases from V and 1 base from J, leaving 12 bases between. The CDR3 nucleotides are TGTGCCAGCAGCTTGATTCAGGGATTGAACACCGGGGAGCTGTTTTTT. The encoded protein is CASSLIQGLNTGELFF.

The genes are TRBV12-3 or TRBV12-4 and TRBJ2-2; D unclear. Between the trimmed V and J ends, which lost 8 bases and 2 bases, there was a span of 24 bases. The CDR3 contains 18 residues. CDR3: CASGYLPVGYQNTGELFF. DNA of the CDR3: TGTGCCAGCGGTTACCTCCCGGTCGGATACCAAAACACCGGGGAGCTGTTTTTT.

The V gene is TRBV12-3 or TRBV12-4, the J gene TRBJ2-7, with 7 bases identical to TRBD1. This CDR3 is built from 13 residues. V gave up 5 bases and J gave up 7 bases; unmatched junction bases: 8. The CDR3 is CASSPGQSWEQYF. The CDR3 nucleotides read TGTGCCAGCAGTCCGGGACAGAGCTGGGAGCAGTACTTC.

This clonotype was seen a few times. The chain has TRBV20-1 and TRBJ2-3; TRBD2 matches at 11 bases. The CDR3 extends over 16 amino acids. Germline CDR1 reads DFQATT; CDR2 reads SNEGSKA (reference sequence). V lost 3 bases to trimming and J lost 3 bases; unmatched junction nucleotides: 8. The CDR3 region is CSASEGLAGGTDTQYF. The CDR3 bases are TGCAGTGCTAGTGAGGGTCTAGCGGGGGGTACAGATACGCAGTATTTT.

The rearrangement joins TRBV5-1 to TRBJ2-1; D unresolved. Looked up from germline, CDR1 is SGHRS and CDR2 is YFSETQ. V lost 4 bases to trimming and J lost 0 bases, with 8 bases between them. The CDR3 totals 14 residues. CDR3 sequence (DNA): TGCGCCAGCAGCCTCGCCCCCTCCTACAATGAGCAGTTCTTC. Translated, it gives CASSLAPSYNEQFF.

In DNA, the CDR3 is TGTGCCAGCAGCCCTGGGACTAGGGGTGAAGAGACCCAGTACTTC. Its protein product is CASSPGTRGEETQYF. The chain uses TRBV11-3 and TRBJ2-5; 8 bases are shared with TRBD2. CDR1 and CDR2 from the germline V gene are SGHNT and YENEEA. CDR3 length: 15 amino acids. V dropped 5 bases and J dropped 3; count of bases not matched to a gene: 8. The complete variable domain, with remaining parts taken from reference TRBV11-3 and TRBJ2-5, reads EAGVVQSPRYKIIEKKQPVAFWCNPISGHNTLYWYLQNLGQGPELLIRYENEEAVDDSQLPKDRFSAERLKGVDSTLKIQPAELGDSAVYLCASSPGTRGEETQYFGPGTRLLVL.

Within the sample, this clonotype is medium-sized (0.01 to 0.1%). J is TRBJ2-5 and V is TRBV20-1; perhaps TRBD2 as D (5 bases). Germline V gives CDR1 DFQATT, CDR2 SNEGSKA (reference sequence). The CDR3 sequence is 15 residues long. Here the CDR3 reads CRPGVGGRGQETQYF. CDR3 sequence (DNA): TGCAGGCCCGGGGTAGGAGGACGGGGCCAAGAGACCCAGTACTTC.

The chain uses TRBV5-1 and TRBJ2-7; no firm D call. This CDR3 comprises 12 residues. From germline, CDR1 is SGHRS and CDR2 YFSETQ. The V end lost 4 bases, the J end lost 3 bases, and 8 bases lay between the germline ends. The CDR3 region is CASSQDDYEQYF. The DNA of the CDR3 is TGCGCCAGCAGCCAGGACGACTACGAGCAGTACTTC.

In this sample, this clonotype turned up many times. The chain links TRBV12-5 to TRBJ2-2, with 7 bases lining up with TRBD2. This CDR3 is 14 amino acids long. V was clipped by 6 bases and J by 5 bases; unmatched bases: 6. Germline assignment: CDR1 LGHNT and CDR2 FRNRAP. CDR3 DNA sequence: TGTGCTAGTGGATCCGGGACTACGACCGGGGAGCTGTTTTTT. Protein sequence: CASGSGTTTGELFF. Variable domain in full (rest from reference TRBV12-5 and TRBJ2-2): DARVTQTPRHKVTEMGQEVTMRCQPILGHNTVFWYRQTMMQGLELLAYFRNRAPLDDSGMPKDRFSAEMPDATLATLKIQPSEPRDSAVYFCASGSGTTTGELFFGEGSRLTVL.

The V call is TRBV30, the J call TRBJ2-7; D might be TRBD1 or TRBD2, each matching 5 bases. The V gene's germline CDR1 is GTSNPN and CDR2 SVGIG (reference sequence). Trimming shortened V by 2 bases and J by 1 base, and 21 bases separated the two germline ends. The CDR3 length is 17 residues. CDR3 in DNA: TGTGCCTGGAGTCCCCCCATGGGGGAGTGGACTTCCTACGAGCAGTACTTC. As protein: CAWSPPMGEWTSYEQYF.

This chain connects TRBV7-9 to TRBJ1-3; D is unclear. The CDR3 runs to 16 residues. V lost 5 bases and J 1 base, leaving 15 bases between the germline ends. Germline V gives CDR1 SEHNR, CDR2 FQNEAQ (reference sequence). CDR3 bases: TGTGCCAGCAGCCCAAAACTCCGGACGTCTGGAAACACCATATATTTT. Protein sequence: CASSPKLRTSGNTIYF.

The chain uses TRBV18 and TRBJ2-5, with 8 nucleotides matching TRBD1. Germline V lookup: CDR1 KGHSH, CDR2 LQKENI. This CDR3 is built from 15 residues. The ends lost 3 bases at V and 4 bases at J; junction bases unmatched: 7. This CDR3 reads CASSPYDRGGETQYF. The CDR3 nucleotides read TGTGCCAGCTCACCTTACGACAGGGGTGGAGAGACCCAGTACTTC.

This clonotype was picked up a small number of times. CDR3 nucleotide sequence: TGTGCCAGCAGCACGGGGACAGGGGGCTCTGAGCAGTTCTTC. Its translation is CASSTGTGGSEQFF. This chain links TRBV6-2 or TRBV6-3 with TRBJ2-1, with TRBD1 identical over 12 bases. Losses at the gene ends were 6 bases for V and 9 bases for J; bases not matched to a gene: 6. The germline CDR1 and CDR2 sequences are MNHEY and SVGEGT. The CDR3 sequence is 14 residues long.

In its sample, this clonotype was seen many times. This chain joins TRBV2 and TRBJ1-6; TRBD1 aligns across 8 bases. Germline V CDR1 and CDR2: SNHLY, FYNNEI. CDR3 length: 15 residues. With 4 bases clipped from V and 4 bases from J, the junction kept 3 bases outside the gene matches. The CDR3 region is CASSGQGLYNSPLHF. DNA for the CDR3: TGTGCCAGCAGTGGACAGGGGTTGTATAATTCACCCCTCCACTTT. Full variable domain (remainder filled in from reference TRBV2 and TRBJ1-6): EPEVTQTPSHQVTQMGQEVILRCVPISNHLYFYWYRQILGQKVEFLVSFYNNEISEKSEIFDDQFSVERPDGSNFTLKIRSTKLEDSAMYFCASSGQGLYNSPLHFGNGTRLTVT.

In this sample, this clonotype turned up a few times. The chain has TRBV3-1 and TRBJ1-1; D is perhaps TRBD1 (6 bases). V shed 4 bases and J shed 2 bases, with 17 bases lying between them. The CDR3 contains 16 residues. The germline V gene encodes CDR1 LGHDT and CDR2 YNNKEL (reference sequence). The chain's CDR3 is CASSPGQYHSNTEAFF. CDR3 nucleotide sequence: TGTGCCAGCAGCCCGGGACAATACCACTCCAACACTGAAGCTTTCTTT. Drawing the rest from reference TRBV3-1 and TRBJ1-1, the complete variable domain is DTAVSQTPKYLVTQMGNDKSIKCEQNLGHDTMYWYKQDSKKFLKIMFSYNNKELIINETVPNRFSPKSPDKAHLNLHINSLELGDSAVYFCASSPGQYHSNTEAFFGQGTRLTVV.

The genes are TRBV11-2 and TRBJ2-1, with 9 positions matching TRBD1. This CDR3 is 16 amino acids long. The V gene's germline CDR1 is SGHAT and CDR2 FQNNGV. The V and J ends lost 5 bases and 3 bases, in that order; junction bases with no gene match: 8. CDR3 residues: CASSPNTGGFYNEQFF. The DNA of the CDR3 is TGTGCCAGCAGCCCCAACACAGGGGGCTTCTACAATGAGCAGTTCTTC.

The chain employs TRBV7-2 and TRBJ2-5, with 9 bases matching TRBD2. The V segment lost 6 bases and the J segment 3 bases; nucleotides outside the gene matches: 5. The CDR3 consists of 14 residues. The germline V gene encodes CDR1 SGHTA and CDR2 FQGNSA. DNA of the CDR3: TGTGCCAGCAGAGCGGGGGGTTCCAAAGAGACCCAGTACTTC. It codes for CASRAGGSKETQYF.

The chain carries TRBV5-1 and TRBJ2-3; no clear D. The CDR3 runs to 16 residues. V was shortened by 3 bases and J by 2 bases, with 16 bases between the two germline ends. Germline CDR1 SGHRS, CDR2 YFSETQ. The CDR3, as DNA: TGCGCCAGCAGCTCGACTGGCGAACCTATCACAGATACGCAGTATTTT. This sequence encodes CASSSTGEPITDTQYF.

The V call is TRBV20-1, the J call TRBJ2-7; a weak D match, TRBD2 (7 bases). The length of the CDR3 is 13 residues. The V end lost 3 bases, the J end lost 6 bases, and 15 bases lay between the germline ends. Germline loops: CDR1 DFQATT, CDR2 SNEGSKA (reference sequence). The CDR3 spells CSASGGGTGEQYF. The CDR3 nucleotides are TGCAGTGCTAGCGGCGGGGGCACGGGCGAGCAGTACTTC.

The table lists this clonotype with a few counts. V usage is TRBV12-3 or TRBV12-4 and J usage is TRBJ2-3, with D perhaps TRBD1 or TRBD2 (6 bases each). Trimming cost V 6 bases and J 5 bases, with 12 bases left between them. CDR3 length equals 13 residues. The CDR3 DNA follows: TGTGCCAGCAGGCCGGGGGCCTTAGATACGCAGTATTTT. Translating gives CASRPGALDTQYF.

V and J are TRBV18 and TRBJ2-7; 7 bases map to TRBD1. The CDR3 totals 14 residues. The J segment lost 3 bases and the V segment lost 0 bases, leaving 2 bases of the junction unmatched. Per the germline V gene, CDR1 is KGHSH and CDR2 is LQKENI. The CDR3 spells CASSPPGQYYEQYF. DNA for the CDR3: TGTGCCAGCTCACCACCGGGACAGTACTACGAGCAGTACTTC.